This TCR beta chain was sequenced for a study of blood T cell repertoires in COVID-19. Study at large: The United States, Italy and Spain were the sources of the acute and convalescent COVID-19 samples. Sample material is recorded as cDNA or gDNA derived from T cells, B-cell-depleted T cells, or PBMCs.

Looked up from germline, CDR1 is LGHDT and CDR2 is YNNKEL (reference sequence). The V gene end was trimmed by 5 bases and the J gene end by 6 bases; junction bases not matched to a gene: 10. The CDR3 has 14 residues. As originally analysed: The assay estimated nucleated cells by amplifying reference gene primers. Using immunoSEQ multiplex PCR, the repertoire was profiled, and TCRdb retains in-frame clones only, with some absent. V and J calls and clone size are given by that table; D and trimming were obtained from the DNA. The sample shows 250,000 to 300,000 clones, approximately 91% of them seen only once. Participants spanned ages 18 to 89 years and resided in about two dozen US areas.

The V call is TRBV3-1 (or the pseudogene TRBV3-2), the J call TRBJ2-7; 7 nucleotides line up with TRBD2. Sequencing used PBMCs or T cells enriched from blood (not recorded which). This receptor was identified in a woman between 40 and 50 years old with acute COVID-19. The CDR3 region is CASSGGLAVREQYF. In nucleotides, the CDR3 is TGTGCCAGCAGCGGTGGGCTAGCGGTTCGCGAGCAGTACTTC.